This TCR beta chain is from a study of graft-versus-host responses after intestinal transplantation (dated by TCRdb to the early 2020s). In terms of the full investigation: The transplants that recipients received were multivisceral, liver-intestinal, or isolated intestinal. Anti-thymocyte globulin induction was given to all recipients, followed by maintenance tacrolimus and steroids for approximately three years. After intestinal transplantation, graft-versus-host and host-versus-graft alloreactive T cell clones were followed in the graft, circulation and bone marrow using bulk TCR-beta CDR3 sequencing. To identify alloreactive clones, pre-transplant mixed lymphocyte reaction products were sequenced and compared with unstimulated pre-transplant donor and recipient T cells. The cohort enrolled under 25 intestinal transplant recipients including one retransplant, and a few patients lacking pretransplant specimens were excluded. Donor T cell macrochimerism was defined as a peak of at least 4% donor T cells among recipient peripheral blood mononuclear cells. Rather than being sequenced by the commercial service, samples from a few later patients were sequenced in-house on an Illumina MiSeq and processed with MiXCR. The investigation overall reported the following: Peak levels of circulating GvH clones were associated with declines in HvG clones early after transplant. In the allografts of patients with donor T cell macrochimerism, GvH to HvG T cell clonal ratios were high. GvH clones were found in recipient bone marrow, and some of the GvH clones appeared earlier in ileal mucosa or blood, which is consistent with an intestinal mucosal origin. Conclusions were limited by the relatively low number and heterogeneity of intestinal transplant patients.

This clone has a single count. The antigen it binds to is not known. Base qualities are missing; no much larger clone stands one base away. The CDR3 contains 19 residues, cysteine and phenylalanine counted. Only the CDR3 portion is preserved as DNA: 57 bases, with reading frame beginning at the first base. For CDR1 and CDR2, the germline V gene lists LGHNA and YSLEER. Germline trimming: 1 base from V, 0 bases from J; junction bases outside gene matches: 11. The library came from the immunoSEQ multiplex PCR assay. For most patients, genomic DNA was isolated using the Qiagen DNeasy Blood and Tissue Kit and was shipped frozen to Adaptive Biotechnologies for TCR sequencing. Adaptive Biotechnologies carried out high-throughput TCR-beta CDR3 sequencing of genomic DNA for most patients. On the study's bioinformatics: TCR sequencing data for roughly 20 patients were retrieved from Adaptive's ImmunoSEQ software; a few other patients were processed with MiXCR and VDJtools. CD4 versus CD8 sorting errors were corrected by removing sequences found in both subsets at a frequency ratio below 5:1. CDR3 nucleotide sequences shared between donor and recipient were removed because the origin of such sequences could not be assigned. To be classed as alloreactive, a clone needed at least 2-fold expansion over unstimulated cells and a minimum CFSE-low frequency of 0.002% (template counts) or 0.001% (read counts). Clones detected in sequenced pre-transplant spleen, lymph node, or MLR CFSE-low populations of the donor or recipient were defined as mappable. Cumulative frequency of alloreactive clones was calculated as a percentage of all sequences weighted by copy number. TCRdb obtained this table from immuneACCESS and retained in-frame rearrangements with V and J assigned. These tables miss some clones; where compared with another copy, unresolved V genes account for less than half of the shortfall, and the remainder is unexplained. D and trimming come from the DNA, and the V and J calls and clone size come from that table. This sample has tens of thousands of clones in its table, and approximately 92% of those were observed once. Clones ranked in the top ten supply 1.1% of the sample.

This sample's time point label indicates: cells obtained before transplantation from donor or recipient. CD3+CD4+ and CD3+CD8+ populations were FACS-sorted from unstimulated pre-transplant donor and recipient cells taken from spleen or lymph nodes. The input for sequencing was unstimulated CD8+ T cells sorted from spleen or lymph node cells, taken before transplant. The V gene is TRBV4-3 and the J gene is TRBJ2-4, with 8 bases matching TRBD2. The origin of this receptor is a human donor who was the organ donor for an intestinal transplant. For the CDR3, the sequence is CASSQVGVAGTLAKNIQYF. The DNA sequence is as follows: TGCGCCAGCAGCCAAGTTGGAGTAGCGGGGACCCTAGCCAAAAACATTCAGTACTTC.